The source of this T cell receptor beta chain is a study of neurological immune-mediated disorders. Study-wide results and limits: Among expanded clones, no CDR3 amino acid sequences were shared across subjects, a pattern suggesting private repertoires in all groups. The most TCR clonal expansion was seen in HTLV-1-associated myelopathy, and the least was seen in multiple sclerosis, which fell below healthy controls.

In its sample, this clonotype was seen many times. Its antigen remains unidentified. Germline loops: CDR1 SGHTA, CDR2 FQGNSA. The V gene lost 1 base and the J gene lost 15 bases, with 16 bases spanning the gap. This CDR3 has 13 residues. As for the cDNA, it was generated by 5'RACE with 10-nucleotide random UMIs. TCRdb reprocessed the 5' RACE reads with MiXCR, giving one entry per CDR3 protein. The sample holds 65,000 to 90,000 distinct CDR3 sequences, 3.2% seen once. The chain links TRBV7-2 to TRBJ2-1, with D perhaps matching TRBD2 (5 bases). The source is a woman aged 50 to 60 with multiple sclerosis. Sequencing was performed on PBMCs. The CDR3 nucleotides are TGTGCCAGCAGCTTAGGCCCGGGGTCATCGTGGTTCTTC. The encoded protein is CASSLGPGSSWFF.